There are many counts of the clone carrying this TCR beta chain. The target antigen is unknown. Time point: newly diagnosed GD, antithyroid drugs for less than 3 months. Construction of the TCR library relied on RNA isolated from PBMCs. The entry originates in a study of regulatory T cells in long-lasting Graves disease. Findings and limits, study-wide: Because few samples were included, accuracy may have been lower.

The authors built TCR beta libraries using iRepertoire HTBI primers and Arm-PCR of CDR3 regions. TCRdb used MiXCR to reprocess the multiplex PCR reads, holding one entry per CDR3 protein. The table lists around 360,000 distinct CDR3 sequences, around 16% of them singletons. The ends lost 3 bases at V and 2 bases at J; junction bases unmatched: 0. The CDR3 sequence is 13 residues long. These sequences were also reported in another study, on T cells in Graves' hyperthyroidism and ophthalmopathy. This second report adds: First-round RT-PCR with HTBI primers amplified the TCR CDR3 region.

The origin of this receptor is a woman between 18 and 29 years old with Graves disease. This chain uses TRBV12-3 or TRBV12-4 with TRBJ1-2; 7 bases fit TRBD1. This specimen was peripheral blood mononuclear cells (PBMCs), taken at new diagnosis, from a patient treated with antithyroid drugs. The CDR3, as DNA: TGTGCCAGCAGTTTGGACAGGAACTATGGCTACACCTTC. This translates into CASSLDRNYGYTF.